This TCR beta chain originates from a study of T cells in tumors after PD-1 blockade. Turning to the study itself: Prior checkpoint blockade, systemic immunosuppressant use, or anti-cancer therapy within 4 weeks excluded patients. During anti-PD-1 treatment, some patients continued daily vismodegib 150 mg. Study-wide results and limits: Roughly 40% of tumor TCR clonotypes were also found in blood.

V was trimmed by 0 bases and J by 4 bases, leaving 9 bases between them. The CDR3 spans 14 residues. Looked up from germline, CDR1 is LNHNV and CDR2 is YYDKDF (reference sequence). Comments on this clone: Its target is not known.

Template: tumor biopsy or peripheral blood genomic DNA, roughly 550-6,500 ng per sample. TCRdb keeps only in-frame clones here, not all; method: immunoSEQ multiplex PCR. This table has 20,000 or so clones, over 70% appearing once. The sequence derives from a human donor with advanced basal cell or squamous cell carcinoma (not recorded which). This sequence joins TRBV15 and TRBJ1-2; possible D gene TRBD1, 6 bases. Sequencing used PBMCs, obtained after anti-PD-1 therapy. In DNA form, the CDR3 reads TGTGCCACCAGCAGAGATCGGGGGGCCTATGGCTACACCTTC. Protein: CATSRDRGAYGYTF.